The rows below give T cell receptor beta chains drawn from one sample of a study of human T cells and chemical hapten exposure. TCRdb passed the RACE reads through MiXCR, listing each CDR3 protein once. The profile shows more than 110,000 distinct CDR3 sequences, 12% of them singletons. The source material was whole blood, sampled in connection with sensitization to the hapten diphenylcyclopropenone (DPC). The receptors derive from a woman between 45 and 60 years old with alopecia areata. Some clones in this sample may be carry-over from other donors' samples. CDR3s include the opening cysteine and the closing phenylalanine or tryptophan. A D gene is named only where the DNA matches it firmly. Clone size is given for some rows only: seen once, a few or many times, or a class if the clone is expanded.

TRBJ2-3 TRBV11-2 many TRBD2 CASRRSRLATDTQYF TGTGCCAGCAGACGTAGCCGACTAGCCACAGATACGCAGTATTTT
TRBJ2-1 TRBV7-3 - TRBD2 CASSLGGSRRNEQFF TGTGCCAGCAGCTTGGGCGGGAGTAGAAGAAATGAGCAGTTCTTC
TRBJ2-7 TRBV5-5 few - CASSKQGWAPEQYF TGTGCCAGCAGCAAGCAGGGATGGGCTCCCGAGCAGTACTTC
TRBJ2-3 TRBV12-3/TRBV12-4 few TRBD2 CASSPGLAGNTDTQYF TGTGCCAGCAGTCCCGGACTAGCGGGGAACACAGATACGCAGTATTTT
TRBJ2-7 TRBV27 medium-sized - CASSSTSNEQYF TGTGCCAGCAGTTCCACCTCTAACGAGCAGTACTTC
TRBJ2-7 TRBV10-2 few - CASSVQQVGSCEQYF TGCGCCAGCAGTGTCCAACAGGTGGGATCTTGCGAGCAGTACTTC
TRBJ1-1 TRBV7-8 many - CASSRRADTEAFF TGTGCCAGCAGTAGGAGGGCGGACACTGAAGCTTTCTTT
TRBJ2-7 TRBV29-1 many TRBD1 CSVRDSPYEQYF TGCAGCGTACGGGACAGTCCCTACGAGCAGTACTTC
TRBJ1-3 TRBV20-1 few - CSASPRAGRRNTIYF TGCAGTGCTAGTCCAAGGGCGGGGCGCAGAAACACCATATATTTT
TRBJ2-6 TRBV6-1 - - CASKLSRGISGANVLTF TGTGCCAGCAAGTTGTCCAGGGGAATCTCTGGGGCCAACGTCCTGACTTTC
TRBJ2-7 TRBV6-2/TRBV6-3 - - CASSPGVPYEQYF TGTGCCAGCAGCCCCGGAGTCCCCTACGAGCAGTACTTC
TRBJ2-3 TRBV5-1 - TRBD2 CASSTGTSGGTDTQYF TGCGCCAGCAGCACAGGGACTAGCGGTGGCACAGATACGCAGTATTTT
TRBJ2-3 TRBV6-5 - - CASSDYSTDTQYF TGTGCCAGCAGCGACTATAGCACAGATACGCAGTATTTT
TRBJ2-1 TRBV7-2 many - CASSPSLAGRGEQFF TGTGCCAGCAGCCCTTCCTTGGCGGGGAGGGGGGAGCAGTTCTTC
TRBJ1-1 TRBV6-2/TRBV6-3 - TRBD1 CASSSRTGLTNTEAFF TGTGCCAGCAGTTCCCGGACAGGGTTAACGAACACTGAAGCTTTCTTT
TRBJ2-4 TRBV20-1 - - CSAREPLGAKNIQYF TGCAGTGCTAGAGAACCGCTGGGGGCCAAAAACATTCAGTACTTC
TRBJ2-5 TRBV12-3/TRBV12-4 - - CASSNKPGETQYF TGTGCCAGCAGTAACAAACCGGGGGAGACCCAGTACTTC
TRBJ2-7 TRBV11-3 - TRBD1 CASSLASDRVAPLEQYF TGTGCCAGCAGCTTAGCCTCGGACAGGGTCGCTCCTCTCGAGCAGTACTTC
TRBJ2-7 TRBV14 - - CASSEGPVYEQYF TGTGCCAGCAGTGAGGGGCCCGTATACGAGCAGTACTTC
TRBJ2-1 TRBV6-2/TRBV6-3 few - CASSYPMGNRAHNEQFF TGTGCCAGCAGTTACCCAATGGGGAACAGAGCCCACAATGAGCAGTTCTTC
TRBJ2-1 TRBV12-3/TRBV12-4 few TRBD2 CASSPRTSGRSTYNEQFF TGTGCCAGCAGTCCTAGGACTAGCGGGAGATCAACCTACAATGAGCAGTTCTTC
TRBJ2-7 TRBV15 few TRBD2 CATSRDPLAGSSYEQYF TGTGCCACCAGCAGAGACCCACTAGCGGGCTCCTCCTACGAGCAGTACTTC
TRBJ2-1 TRBV6-6 - TRBD2 CASSYSSGSPGKFF TGTGCCAGCAGTTACTCTAGCGGGAGCCCTGGGAAGTTCTTC
TRBJ2-3 TRBV28 - - CASLTGDTQYF TGTGCCAGCCTCACGGGAGATACGCAGTATTTT